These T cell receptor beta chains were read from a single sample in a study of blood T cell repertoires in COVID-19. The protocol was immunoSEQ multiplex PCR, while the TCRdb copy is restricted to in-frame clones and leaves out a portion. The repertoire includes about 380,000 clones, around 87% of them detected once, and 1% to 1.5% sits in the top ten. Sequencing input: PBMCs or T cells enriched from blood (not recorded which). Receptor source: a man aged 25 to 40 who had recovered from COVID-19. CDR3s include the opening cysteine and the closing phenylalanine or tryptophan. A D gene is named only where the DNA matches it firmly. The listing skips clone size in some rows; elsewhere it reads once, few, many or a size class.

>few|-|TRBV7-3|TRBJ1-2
TGTGCCAGCAGCTTAACCCCCACAGGAGCAGGCGGCTACACCTTC
CASSLTPTGAGGYTF
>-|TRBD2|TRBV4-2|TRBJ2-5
TGTGCCAGCAGCCAAGGATCCCTACTAGCGGAAGAGACCCAGTACTTC
CASSQGSLLAEETQYF
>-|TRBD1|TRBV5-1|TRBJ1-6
TGCGCCAGCAGCTTGGAGGACAGGGCAACCTATAATTCACCCCTCCACTTT
CASSLEDRATYNSPLHF
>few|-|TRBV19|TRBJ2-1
TGTGCCAGTGTAAACCACGCTAACAATGAGCAGTTCTTC
CASVNHANNEQFF
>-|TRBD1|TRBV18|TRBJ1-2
TGTGCCAGCTCACCGGTGACAGGGGCCCAATCGGGCTACACCTTC
CASSPVTGAQSGYTF
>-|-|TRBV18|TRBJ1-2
TGTGCCAGCTCACCGACCGGGACTGACGGTGGCTACACCTTC
CASSPTGTDGGYTF
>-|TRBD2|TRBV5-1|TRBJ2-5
TGCGCCAGCAGCTCTACGGGACTAGCGGGGGTAGAGACCCAGTACTTC
CASSSTGLAGVETQYF
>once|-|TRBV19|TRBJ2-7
TGTGCCAGTAGTATAGGGCTGTACGCGGGTGAGCAGTACTTC
CASSIGLYAGEQYF
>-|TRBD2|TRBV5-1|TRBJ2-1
TGCGCCAGCAGCCGAGGGGTGACTAGCGGGGGACACAATGAGCAGTTCTTC
CASSRGVTSGGHNEQFF
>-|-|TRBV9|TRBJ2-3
TGTGCCAGCTCGGTTCAACAGGGAACAGATACGCAGTATTTT
CASSVQQGTDTQYF
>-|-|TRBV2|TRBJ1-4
TGTGCCAGCATAGCCTCCGGAGATAATGAAAAACTGTTTTTT
CASIASGDNEKLFF
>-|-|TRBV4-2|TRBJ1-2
TGTGCCAGCAGCCTAGGGGAGGAGGATGGCTACACCTTC
CASSLGEEDGYTF
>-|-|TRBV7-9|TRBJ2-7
TGTGCCAGCAGCCTCCGGGGTATCGGGACAACTCCCTACGAGCAGTACTTC
CASSLRGIGTTPYEQYF
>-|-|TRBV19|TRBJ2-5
TGTGCCAGTAGCGCGGACAGAATCCAAGAGACCCAGTACTTC
CASSADRIQETQYF
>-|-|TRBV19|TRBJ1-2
TGTGCCAGTAGTATCGGACACCCTGGCTACACCTTC
CASSIGHPGYTF
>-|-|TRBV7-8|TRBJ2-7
TGTGCCAGCAGGGCAGACTTAACTGATTACGAGCAGTACTTC
CASRADLTDYEQYF
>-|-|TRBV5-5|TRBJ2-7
TGTGCCAGCAGCTCCAGGGGCTCTTCCTACGAGCAGTACTTC
CASSSRGSSYEQYF
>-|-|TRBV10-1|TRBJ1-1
TGCGCCAGCAGCGACATGACAGGCGGGAGCACTGAAGCTTTCTTT
CASSDMTGGSTEAFF
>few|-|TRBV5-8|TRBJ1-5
TGTGCCAGCAGCCCGTATGGCAATCAGCCCCAGCATTTT
CASSPYGNQPQHF
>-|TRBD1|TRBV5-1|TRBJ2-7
TGCGCCAGCAGACGGACAGGGGGCCGCTACGAGCAGTACTTC
CASRRTGGRYEQYF
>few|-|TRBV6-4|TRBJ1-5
TGTGCCAGCAGTGACCCCAGACAGGAATACAATCAGCCCCAGCATTTT
CASSDPRQEYNQPQHF
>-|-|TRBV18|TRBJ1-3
TGTGCCAGCTCACCTCCCTCACGGGGGACTGGAAACACCATATATTTT
CASSPPSRGTGNTIYF
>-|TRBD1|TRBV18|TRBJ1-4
TGTGCCAGCTCACCACCGACAGGGACCAATGAAAAACTGTTTTTT
CASSPPTGTNEKLFF
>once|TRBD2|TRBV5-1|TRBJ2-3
TGCGCCAGCCGACTCCAGCGGGGGCGCACAGATACGCAGTATTTT
CASRLQRGRTDTQYF
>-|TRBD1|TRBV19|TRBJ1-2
TGTGCCAGTACCCTCGGACAGGGTTGGGATGGCTACACCTTC
CASTLGQGWDGYTF
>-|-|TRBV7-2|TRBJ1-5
TGTGCCAGCAGTCAGAGGCTAAACAATCAGCCCCAGCATTTT
CASSQRLNNQPQHF
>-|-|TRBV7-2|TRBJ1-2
TGTGCCAGCAGCTTTGGGCGGGGGGAAGGCTACACCTTC
CASSFGRGEGYTF
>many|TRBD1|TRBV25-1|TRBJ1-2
TGTGCCAGCAGTGTCCGGACAGGGGATTATGGAGGCTACACCTTC
CASSVRTGDYGGYTF
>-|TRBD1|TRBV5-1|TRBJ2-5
TGCGCCAGCAGCCTCAGACAGGGGGCGCGGGAGACCCAGTACTTC
CASSLRQGARETQYF
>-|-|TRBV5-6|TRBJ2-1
TGTGCCAGCAGCTACGGGAGCTCCTACAATGAGCAGTTCTTC
CASSYGSSYNEQFF
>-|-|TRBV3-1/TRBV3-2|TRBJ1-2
TGTGCCAGCAGCCAAGAAAGGTCCTATCGGGGGGGCTACACCTTC
CASSQERSYRGGYTF
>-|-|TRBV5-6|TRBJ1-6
TGTGCCAGCAGCTTGCGAGGCAGCTCCTATAATTCACCCCTCCACTTT
CASSLRGSSYNSPLHF
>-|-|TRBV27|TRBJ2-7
TGTGCCAGCGCCCGATCGGGGGGCGCCTACGAGCAGTACTTC
CASARSGGAYEQYF
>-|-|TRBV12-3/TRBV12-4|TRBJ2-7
TGTGCCAGCAGTTTAGGCACAGGATCCGAGCAGTACTTC
CASSLGTGSEQYF
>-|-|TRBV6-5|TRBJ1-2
TGTGCCACCGGAGGACGGCTCTATGGCTACACCTTC
CATGGRLYGYTF
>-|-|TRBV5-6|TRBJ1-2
TGTGCCAGCAGCCGGGGAGCTAACTATGGCTACACCTTC
CASSRGANYGYTF
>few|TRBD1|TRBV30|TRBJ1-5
TGTGCCTGGAGTAGGGGGCGGTTTGGGGCCCAGCATTTT
CAWSRGRFGAQHF
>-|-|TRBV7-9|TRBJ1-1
TGTGCCAGCACCCAAACAGGGTTCGGGAACACTGAAGCTTTCTTT
CASTQTGFGNTEAFF
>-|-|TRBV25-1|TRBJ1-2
TGTGCCAGCAGTGGGGGACTGGGCTATGGCTACACCTTC
CASSGGLGYGYTF
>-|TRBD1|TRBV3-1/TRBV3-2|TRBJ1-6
TGTGCCAGCAGCCAATCAGGGGGCTCCCGAGATTCACCCCTCCACTTT
CASSQSGGSRDSPLHF
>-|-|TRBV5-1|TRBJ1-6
TGCGCCAGCAACAATCCAGATAATTCACCCCTCCACTTT
CASNNPDNSPLHF
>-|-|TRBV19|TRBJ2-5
TGTGCCAGTAGTATAAACACCCAAGAGACCCAGTACTTC
CASSINTQETQYF
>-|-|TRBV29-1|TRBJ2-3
TGCAGCGTTGAGGAGAGGGGCACAGATACGCAGTATTTT
CSVEERGTDTQYF
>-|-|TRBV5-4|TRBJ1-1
TGTGCCAGCAGCCGAGAGACAGGACTGAACACTGAAGCTTTCTTT
CASSRETGLNTEAFF
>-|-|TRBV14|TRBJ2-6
TGTGCCAGCAGCCGTTTGGCAGGGGCCGGGGCCAACGTCCTGACTTTC
CASSRLAGAGANVLTF
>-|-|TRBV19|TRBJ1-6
TGTGCCAGTGGGGATCTGAGGGATTCACCCCTCCACTTT
CASGDLRDSPLHF
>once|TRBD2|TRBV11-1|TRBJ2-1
TGTGCCAGCAGCATATTAGCGGGGGGTGTCCACAATGAGCAGTTCTTC
CASSILAGGVHNEQFF
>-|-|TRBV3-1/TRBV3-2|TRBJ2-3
TGTGCCAGCAGCCCATCTTTTCTGGCGGGGGCCGATACGCAGTATTTT
CASSPSFLAGADTQYF
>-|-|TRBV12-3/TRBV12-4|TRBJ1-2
TGTGCCAGCAGTTTAGCTCAGGCAAATGGCTACACCTTC
CASSLAQANGYTF
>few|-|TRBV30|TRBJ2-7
TGTGCCTGGAGGGGGATTCAGGGTCGCGAGCAGTACTTC
CAWRGIQGREQYF
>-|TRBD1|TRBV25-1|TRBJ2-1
TGTGCCAGCAGTGAAACAGGGGGCTCGTACAATGAGCAGTTCTTC
CASSETGGSYNEQFF
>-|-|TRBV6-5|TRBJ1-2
TGTGCCAGCAGTTCCAGGGTAGACGGCTACACCTTC
CASSSRVDGYTF
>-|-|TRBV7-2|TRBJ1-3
TGTGCCAGCAGCCCCGAGCGCTCTGGAAACACCATATATTTT
CASSPERSGNTIYF